This T cell receptor beta chain is drawn from a study of cytomegalovirus exposure and HLA in healthy donors. Findings and caveats of the study: A few CMV-associated chains were confirmed in vitro to be specific for CMV antigens.

Worth noting for this clone: Its specificity is not known.

PCR used 60 Vbeta primers and 13 Jbeta primers. Profiled with immunoSEQ multiplex PCR; TCRdb holds only in-frame clones, not every one. The data hold approximately 120,000 clones, with about two thirds observed a single time. The CDR3 contains 15 residues. The germline gives CDR1 SGHTA, CDR2 FQGTGA. The V and J ends lost 3 bases and 6 bases, in that order; junction bases with no gene match: 6. This chain joins TRBV7-3 and TRBJ2-7, with 12 bases fitting TRBD2. This clonotype was sampled from a man between 25 and 39 years old in good health and CMV-seronegative. The sequenced material came from PBMCs. CDR3 loop: CASSLSTSGGSEQYF. The CDR3 DNA follows: TGTGCCAGCAGCTTGTCAACTAGCGGGGGGAGCGAGCAGTACTTC.